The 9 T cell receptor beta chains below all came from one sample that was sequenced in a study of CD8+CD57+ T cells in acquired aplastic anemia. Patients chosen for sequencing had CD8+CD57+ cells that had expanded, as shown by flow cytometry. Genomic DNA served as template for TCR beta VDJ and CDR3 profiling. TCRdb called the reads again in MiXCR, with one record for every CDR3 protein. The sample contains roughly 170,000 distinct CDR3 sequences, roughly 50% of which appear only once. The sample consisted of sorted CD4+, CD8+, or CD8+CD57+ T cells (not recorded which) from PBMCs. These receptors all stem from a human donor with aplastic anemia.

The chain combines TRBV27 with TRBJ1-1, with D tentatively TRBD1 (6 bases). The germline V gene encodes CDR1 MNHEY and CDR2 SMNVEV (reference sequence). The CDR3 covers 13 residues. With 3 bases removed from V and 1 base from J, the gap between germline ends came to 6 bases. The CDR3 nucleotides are TGTGCCAGCAGTTTCAGGGGGAACACTGAAGCTTTCTTT. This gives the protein CASSFRGNTEAFF.

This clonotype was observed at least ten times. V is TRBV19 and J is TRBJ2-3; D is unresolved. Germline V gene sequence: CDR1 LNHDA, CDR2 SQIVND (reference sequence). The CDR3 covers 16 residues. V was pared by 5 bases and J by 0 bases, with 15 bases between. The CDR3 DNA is TGTGCCAGTAGTTCCGGCCGATCCGGAAGCACAGATACGCAGTATTTT. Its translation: CASSSGRSGSTDTQYF.

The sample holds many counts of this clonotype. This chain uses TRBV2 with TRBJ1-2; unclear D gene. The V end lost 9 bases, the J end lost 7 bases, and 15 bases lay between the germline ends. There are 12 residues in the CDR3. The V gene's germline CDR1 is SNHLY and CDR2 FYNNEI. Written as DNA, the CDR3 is TGTGCCAGAGGTCTCGGGGTGGCTGGCTACACCTTC. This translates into CARGLGVAGYTF.

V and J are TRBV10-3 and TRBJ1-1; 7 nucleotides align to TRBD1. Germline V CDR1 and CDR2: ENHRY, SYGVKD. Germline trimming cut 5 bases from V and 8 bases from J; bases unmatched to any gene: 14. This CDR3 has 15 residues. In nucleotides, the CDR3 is TGTGCCATCAGTAGACAGGGCACCCGTAAGAACGAAGCTTTCTTT. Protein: CAISRQGTRKNEAFF.

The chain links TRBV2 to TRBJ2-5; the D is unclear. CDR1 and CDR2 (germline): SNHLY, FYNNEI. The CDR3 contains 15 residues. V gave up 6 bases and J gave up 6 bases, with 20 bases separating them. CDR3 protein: CASSEYSSLLKTQYF. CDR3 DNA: TGTGCCAGCAGCGAATATAGCAGCCTCCTGAAGACCCAGTACTTC.

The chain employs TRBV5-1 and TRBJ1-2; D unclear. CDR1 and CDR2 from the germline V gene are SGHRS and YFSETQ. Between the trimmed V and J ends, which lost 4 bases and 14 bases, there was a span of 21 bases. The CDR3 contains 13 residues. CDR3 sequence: CASSRIEPPLLTF. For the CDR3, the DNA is TGCGCCAGCAGCCGAATAGAGCCCCCTTTACTGACCTTC.

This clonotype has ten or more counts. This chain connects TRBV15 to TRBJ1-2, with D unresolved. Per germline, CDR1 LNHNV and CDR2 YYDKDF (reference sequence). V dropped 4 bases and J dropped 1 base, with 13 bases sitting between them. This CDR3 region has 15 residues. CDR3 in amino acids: CATSIQKDGNYGYTF. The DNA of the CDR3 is TGTGCCACCAGCATACAGAAGGACGGTAACTATGGCTACACCTTC.

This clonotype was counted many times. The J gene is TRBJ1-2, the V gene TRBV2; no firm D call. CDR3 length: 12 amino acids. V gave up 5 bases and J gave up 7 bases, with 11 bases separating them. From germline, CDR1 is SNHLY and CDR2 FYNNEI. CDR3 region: CASSSTEFGYTF. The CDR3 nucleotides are TGTGCCAGCAGTTCCACAGAGTTTGGCTACACCTTC.

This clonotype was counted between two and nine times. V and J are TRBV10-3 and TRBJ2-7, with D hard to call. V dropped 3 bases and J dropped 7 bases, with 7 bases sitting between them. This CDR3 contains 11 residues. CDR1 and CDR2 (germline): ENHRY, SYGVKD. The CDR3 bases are TGTGCCATCAGTGAAGGATTGGAGCAGTACTTC. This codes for CAISEGLEQYF.